Included here is one T cell receptor beta chain sequence, with context. These data originate in a study of blood T cell repertoires in COVID-19. With 2 bases clipped from V and 2 bases from J, the junction kept 2 bases outside the gene matches. This CDR3 is built from 14 residues. Germline-derived CDR1 and CDR2 are MNHEY and SMNVEV (reference sequence). Using immunoSEQ multiplex PCR, the repertoire was profiled, and TCRdb retains in-frame clones only, with some absent. The sample has some 290,000 clones, approximately 89% seen once. Specimen: peripheral blood. The chain has TRBV27 and TRBJ2-5; 7 nucleotides agree with TRBD2. This clonotype originated in a woman under 40 with COVID-19, enrolled during active disease. The DNA for the CDR3 is TGTGCCAGCAGTTTAACAGCGGGGCAAGAGACCCAGTACTTC. It translates to CASSLTAGQETQYF.